These 8 T cell receptor beta chains share one sample of origin, sequenced in a study of cytomegalovirus exposure and HLA in healthy donors. PCR employed 60 Vbeta and 13 Jbeta primers. Sequenced by immunoSEQ multiplex PCR; TCRdb stores in-frame clones only, minus some. This listing includes approximately 110,000 clones. What was sequenced was PBMCs. The origin of the receptors is a man aged 18 to 30 in good health and CMV-seronegative.

The V gene is TRBV11-2, the J gene TRBJ2-3; 10 positions match TRBD2. Germline V gene sequence: CDR1 SGHAT, CDR2 FQNNGV. The V segment lost 0 bases and the J segment 5 bases; nucleotides outside the gene matches: 8. The CDR3 length is 17 residues. This CDR3 reads CASSLEGSGRLIDTQYF. The CDR3 DNA is TGTGCCAGCAGCTTAGAGGGTAGCGGGAGGTTGATAGATACGCAGTATTTT.

This chain links TRBV2 with TRBJ1-5; D ambiguous. V dropped 5 bases and J dropped 4 bases, with 21 bases sitting between them. Germline CDR1 is SNHLY and CDR2 is FYNNEI. CDR3 size: 17 residues. In DNA form, the CDR3 reads TGTGCCAGCAGTCCTCGGGTGACCGGCCGGCAAAATCAGCCCCAGCATTTT. Its protein is CASSPRVTGRQNQPQHF.

The CDR3 DNA reads as TGCGCCAGCAGCTTGGCGTTGGCAAACAACGATGGCTACACCTTC. Its translation is CASSLALANNDGYTF. The chain joins TRBV5-1 to TRBJ1-2, with D unclear. V was cut by 0 bases and J by 6 bases, with 15 bases left in between. The germline V gene has CDR1 SGHRS and CDR2 YFSETQ. The CDR3 has 15 amino acids.

The rearrangement uses TRBV6-4 and TRBJ1-1; no clear D. Germline V lookup: CDR1 MRHNA, CDR2 SNTAGT. The CDR3 covers 13 residues. Trimming cost V 8 bases and J 1 base, with 11 bases left between them. Written as DNA, the CDR3 is TGTGCCAGCTCCGCAAGCGAGAACACTGAAGCTTTCTTT. It is translated as CASSASENTEAFF.

J is TRBJ2-5 and V is TRBV5-4; 7 bases are a match to TRBD1. Germline V gene lookup returns CDR1 SGHNT and CDR2 YYREEE (reference sequence). V dropped 4 bases and J dropped 1; count of bases not matched to a gene: 16. This CDR3 has 18 residues. The CDR3 loop reads CASSQLRDSWMAQETQYF. The CDR3 DNA reads as TGTGCCAGCAGCCAACTGAGGGACAGTTGGATGGCCCAAGAGACCCAGTACTTC.

The V and J genes are TRBV29-1 and TRBJ1-4, with D unresolved. Trimming removed 5 bases from V and 8 bases from J, with 12 bases in between. The germline CDR1 and CDR2 sequences are SQVTM and ANQGSEA. This CDR3 comprises 12 residues. The CDR3 DNA sequence: TGCAGCGTTAAATCCGGGAGGGAAAAACTGTTTTTT. It specifies CSVKSGREKLFF.

The chain is built from TRBV6-5 and TRBJ1-6; D is unresolved. Between the trimmed V and J ends, which lost 7 bases and 1 base, there was a span of 2 bases. This CDR3 contains 12 residues. CDR1 is MNHEY and CDR2 is SVGAGI in the germline V gene. The CDR3, as DNA: TGTGCCAGCACGTCCTATAATTCACCCCTCCACTTT. This sequence encodes CASTSYNSPLHF.

The chain recombines TRBV7-8 with TRBJ2-5; 11 bases line up with TRBD2. The last part of the DNA fits TRBJ2-7 better; the J call may be wrong. The germline V gene encodes CDR1 SGHVS and CDR2 FQNEAQ. The CDR3 consists of 15 residues. The chain's CDR3 is CASSLKTSGAYEQYF. CDR3 sequence (DNA): TGTGCCAGCAGCTTAAAGACTAGCGGGGCCTACGAGCAGTACTTC.